This T cell receptor (beta chain) was sequenced for a study of T-cell memory formation after mild COVID-19. Study-level results: Some clones that responded were present in memory (sampled pre-infection), which suggests cross-reactive memory joined.

V was trimmed by 7 bases and J by 7 bases, leaving 19 bases between them. From germline, CDR1 is SNHLY and CDR2 FYNNEI. The CDR3 length is 14 residues. TCRdb processed the 5' RACE reads anew with MiXCR; each CDR3 protein has one entry. Of about 100,000 distinct CDR3 sequences listed, over 8.5% are singletons. This clonotype was counted between two and nine times. Its antigen is unidentified. The origin of this receptor is a man aged 18-30 years who had mild COVID-19 (a few samples of this study predate the infection). Cell type and time point are not known. This chain connects TRBV2 to TRBJ2-5; D perhaps matches TRBD1 (6 bases). Sequencing input: PBMCs or a T cell subset sorted from them (not recorded which). CDR3 sequence: CASTFATGRVTQYF. The CDR3 nucleotides read TGTGCCAGCACTTTCGCCACAGGGCGGGTGACCCAGTACTTC.